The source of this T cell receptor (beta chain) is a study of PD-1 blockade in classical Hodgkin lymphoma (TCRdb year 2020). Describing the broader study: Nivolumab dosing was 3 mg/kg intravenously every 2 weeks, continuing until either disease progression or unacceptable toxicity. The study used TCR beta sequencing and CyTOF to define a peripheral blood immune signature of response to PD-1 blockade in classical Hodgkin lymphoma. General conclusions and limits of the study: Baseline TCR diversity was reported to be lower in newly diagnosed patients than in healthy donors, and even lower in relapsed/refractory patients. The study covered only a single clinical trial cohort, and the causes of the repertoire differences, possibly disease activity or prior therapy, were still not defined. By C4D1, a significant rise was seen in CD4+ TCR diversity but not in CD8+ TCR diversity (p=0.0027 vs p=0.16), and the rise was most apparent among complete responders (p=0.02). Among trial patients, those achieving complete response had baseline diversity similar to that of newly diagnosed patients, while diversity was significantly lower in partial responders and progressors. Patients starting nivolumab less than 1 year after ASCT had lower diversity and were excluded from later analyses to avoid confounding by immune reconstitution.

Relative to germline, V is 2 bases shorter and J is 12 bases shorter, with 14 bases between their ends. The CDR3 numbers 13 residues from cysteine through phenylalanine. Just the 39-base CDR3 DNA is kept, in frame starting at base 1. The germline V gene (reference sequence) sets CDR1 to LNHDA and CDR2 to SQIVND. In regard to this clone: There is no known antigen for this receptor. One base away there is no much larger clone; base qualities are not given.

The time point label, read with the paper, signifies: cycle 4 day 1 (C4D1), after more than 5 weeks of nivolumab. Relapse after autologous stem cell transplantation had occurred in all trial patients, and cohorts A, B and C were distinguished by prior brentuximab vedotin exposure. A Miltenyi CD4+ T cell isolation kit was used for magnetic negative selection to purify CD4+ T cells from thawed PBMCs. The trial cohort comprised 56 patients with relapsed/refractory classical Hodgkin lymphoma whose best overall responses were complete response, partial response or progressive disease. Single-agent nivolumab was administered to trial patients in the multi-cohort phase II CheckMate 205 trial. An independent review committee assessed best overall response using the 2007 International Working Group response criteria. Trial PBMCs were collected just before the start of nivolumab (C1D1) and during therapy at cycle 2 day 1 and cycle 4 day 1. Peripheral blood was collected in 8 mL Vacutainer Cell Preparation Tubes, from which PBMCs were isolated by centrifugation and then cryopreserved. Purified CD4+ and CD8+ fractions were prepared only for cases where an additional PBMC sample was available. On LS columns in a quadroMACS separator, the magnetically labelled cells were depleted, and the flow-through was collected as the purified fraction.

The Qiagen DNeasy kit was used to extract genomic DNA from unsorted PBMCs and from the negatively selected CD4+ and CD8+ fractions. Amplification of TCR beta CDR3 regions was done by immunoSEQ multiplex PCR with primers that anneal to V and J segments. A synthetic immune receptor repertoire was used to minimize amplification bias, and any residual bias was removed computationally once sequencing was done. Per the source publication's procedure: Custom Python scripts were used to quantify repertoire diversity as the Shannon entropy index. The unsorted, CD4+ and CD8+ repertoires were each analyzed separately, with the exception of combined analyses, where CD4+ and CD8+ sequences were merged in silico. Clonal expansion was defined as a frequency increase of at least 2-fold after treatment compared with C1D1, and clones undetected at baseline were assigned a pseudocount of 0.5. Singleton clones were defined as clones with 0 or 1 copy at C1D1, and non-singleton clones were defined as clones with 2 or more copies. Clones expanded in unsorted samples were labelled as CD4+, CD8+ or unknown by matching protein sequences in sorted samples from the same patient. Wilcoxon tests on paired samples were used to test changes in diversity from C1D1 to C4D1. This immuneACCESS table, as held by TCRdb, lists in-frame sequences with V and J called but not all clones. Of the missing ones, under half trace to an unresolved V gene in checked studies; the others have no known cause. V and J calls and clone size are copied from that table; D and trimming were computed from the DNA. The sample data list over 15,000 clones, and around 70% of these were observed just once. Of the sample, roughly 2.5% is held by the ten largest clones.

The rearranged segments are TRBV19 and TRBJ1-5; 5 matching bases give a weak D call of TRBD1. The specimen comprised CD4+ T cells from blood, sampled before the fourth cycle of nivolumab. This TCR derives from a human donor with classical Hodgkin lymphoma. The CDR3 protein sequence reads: CASSISAGLVQHF. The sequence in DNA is TGTGCCAGTAGTATATCTGCGGGGCTTGTCCAGCATTTT.